This T cell receptor (beta chain) came from a study of blood T cell repertoires in COVID-19. Study as a whole: The United States, Italy and Spain were the sources of the acute and convalescent COVID-19 samples. Sources were T cells, B-cell-depleted T cells, or PBMCs; the material itself was cDNA or gDNA.

In the source study's methods: Scientists estimated how many nucleated cells there were by amplifying reference gene primers. The repertoire was sequenced with immunoSEQ multiplex PCR; TCRdb's copy has only in-frame clones and lacks some. The V and J calls and clone size were taken over from that table, and D and trimming were inferred from the DNA. The sample yields 97,000 or so clones, 91% seen once. Trimming cost V 1 base and J 4 bases, with 11 bases left between them. The CDR3 runs 14 residues. Germline V gene data show CDR1 as SGHRS and CDR2 as YFSETQ. The V call is TRBV5-1, the J call TRBJ2-5; the D gene is possibly TRBD2 (6 bases). The sequenced sample was peripheral blood. The source is a man younger than 35 with acute or convalescent COVID-19. The CDR3 sequence is CASSLSAGPETQYF. In DNA form, the CDR3 reads TGCGCCAGCAGCTTGAGTGCGGGGCCAGAGACCCAGTACTTC.